This entry lists 16 T cell receptor beta chains sequenced from one sample in a study of blood T cell repertoires in COVID-19. Clones were read by immunoSEQ multiplex PCR, and TCRdb kept only the in-frame ones, dropping some. This sample carries 250,000 to 350,000 clones, 85% of them seen once, and the ten largest clones take 2% to 3%. The sequenced sample was PBMCs or T cells enriched from blood (not recorded which). The receptors were sampled from a woman in her 50s who had recovered from COVID-19.

The V call is TRBV10-3, the J call TRBJ1-5; no clear D. The CDR3 is 15 amino acids. Germline V gene sequence: CDR1 ENHRY, CDR2 SYGVKD. Trimming left V 0 bases short and J 4 bases short, with 10 bases between. CDR3 nucleotide sequence: TGTGCCATCAGTGAGTCGTGGGCGGGGAATCAGCCCCAGCATTTT. Protein: CAISESWAGNQPQHF.

This rearrangement joins TRBV12-3 or TRBV12-4 to TRBJ1-1; D is undetermined. Trimming stripped 6 bases from V and 5 bases from J, with 13 bases between. The CDR3 consists of 13 residues. CDR3 protein: CASSVAAGTEAFF. In nucleotides, the CDR3 is TGTGCCAGCAGCGTCGCCGCCGGTACTGAAGCTTTCTTT.

The CDR3 bases are TGTGCCAGCTCCTCAGGGACCTACGAGCAGTACTTC. This gives the protein CASSSGTYEQYF. V usage is TRBV7-9 and J usage is TRBJ2-7, with D perhaps TRBD1 (5 bases). Between the trimmed V and J ends, which lost 8 bases and 2 bases, there was a span of 10 bases. This CDR3 spans 12 amino acids. The germline gives CDR1 SEHNR, CDR2 FQNEAQ (reference sequence).

DNA of the CDR3: TGTGCCAGCAGTTCCCCGGGACAGGGGGCAGTTGAGCAGTTCTTC. Amino acids: CASSSPGQGAVEQFF. The chain is built from TRBV11-2 and TRBJ2-1, with TRBD1 matching over 12 bases. Looked up from germline, CDR1 is SGHAT and CDR2 is FQNNGV. This CDR3 has 15 amino acids. Trimming at V came to 6 bases and at J to 9 bases, leaving 9 bases not matched to a gene.

V is TRBV30 and J is TRBJ1-1, with D unclear. The V gene lost 1 base and the J gene lost 6 bases, with 9 bases spanning the gap. This CDR3 spans 12 amino acids. From germline, CDR1 is GTSNPN and CDR2 SVGIG (reference sequence). In DNA, the CDR3 is TGTGCCTGGAGTGGGCCGAGCGCTGAAGCTTTCTTT. Its protein product is CAWSGPSAEAFF. Using reference TRBV30 and TRBJ1-1 for the parts outside the CDR3, the full variable domain is SQTIHQWPATLVQPVGSPLSLECTVEGTSNPNLYWYRQAAGRGLQLLFYSVGIGQISSEVPQNLSASRPQDRQFILSSKKLLLSDSGFYLCAWSGPSAEAFFGQGTRLTVV.

The genes are TRBV5-6 and TRBJ1-1; unclear D gene. The CDR3 length is 15 residues. Germline CDR1 and CDR2: SGHDT and YYEEEE. V gave up 5 bases and J gave up 1 base, with 15 bases separating them. The DNA for the CDR3 is TGTGCCAGCAGGCAAAATTGGCCTAGGAACACTGAAGCTTTCTTT. This gives the protein CASRQNWPRNTEAFF.

The rearrangement uses TRBV6-5 and TRBJ1-1; the D is unclear. CDR1 is MNHEY and CDR2 is SVGAGI in the germline V gene. The CDR3 extends over 13 amino acids. V was cut by 6 bases and J by 1 base, with 9 bases left in between. CDR3 residues: CASRAVQNTEAFF. In nucleotides, the CDR3 is TGTGCCAGCAGGGCGGTCCAGAACACTGAAGCTTTCTTT.

This clone was counted a few times. This chain uses TRBV19 with TRBJ2-1, with D perhaps TRBD2 (6 bases). CDR1 and CDR2 (germline): LNHDA, SQIVND (reference sequence). The CDR3 consists of 11 residues. V was trimmed by 3 bases and J by 11 bases, leaving 8 bases between them. In nucleotides, the CDR3 is TGTGCCAGTAGTATCCTAGCGAAGCAGTTCTTC. It codes for CASSILAKQFF. Looking up the rest from reference TRBV19 and TRBJ2-1 gives the full variable domain: DGGITQSPKYLFRKEGQNVTLSCEQNLNHDAMYWYRQDPGQGLRLIYYSQIVNDFQKGDIAEGYSVSREKKESFPLTVTSAQKNPTAFYLCASSILAKQFFGPGTRLTVL.

The chain combines TRBV11-2 with TRBJ1-5; 11 bases are shared with TRBD1. V shed 3 bases and J 4 bases; nucleotides not matched to a gene: 2. The V gene's germline CDR1 is SGHAT and CDR2 FQNNGV. The CDR3 covers 15 residues. The CDR3 DNA reads as TGTGCCAGCAGCTTGGGGACAGGGGGGAATCAGCCCCAGCATTTT. Translated, it gives CASSLGTGGNQPQHF.

The gene calls are TRBV7-9 and TRBJ2-7; D unclear. Germline CDR1 and CDR2: SEHNR and FQNEAQ (reference sequence). V was shortened by 0 bases and J by 6 bases, with 12 bases between the two germline ends. This CDR3 has 14 residues. The CDR3 coding sequence is TGTGCCAGCAGCTTAGCGCGAACAGCCCTCGAGCAGTACTTC. Amino acid sequence: CASSLARTALEQYF. The variable domain in full, completed from reference TRBV7-9 and TRBJ2-7, reads DTGVSQNPRHKITKRGQNVTFRCDPISEHNRLYWYRQTLGQGPEFLTYFQNEAQLEKSRLLSDRFSAERPKGSFSTLEIQRTEQGDSAMYLCASSLARTALEQYFGPGTRLTVT.

The CDR3 loop is CASSGGDTIYF. The CDR3 nucleotides are TGTGCCAGCTCCGGGGGGGACACCATATATTTT. This chain joins TRBV5-6 and TRBJ1-3; tentatively, D is TRBD1 (5 bases). Germline lookup yields CDR1 SGHDT and CDR2 YYEEEE. With 7 bases removed from V and 8 bases from J, the gap between germline ends came to 10 bases. The CDR3 runs to 11 residues.

The sample holds one count of this clone. The rearrangement joins TRBV25-1 to TRBJ1-3; no firm D call. Between the trimmed V and J ends, which lost 6 bases and 0 bases, there was a span of 9 bases. CDR1 is MGHDK and CDR2 is SYGVNS in the germline V gene. The CDR3 is 14 residues long. The CDR3 sequence: CASSRDNSGNTIYF. The CDR3, as DNA: TGTGCCAGCAGCCGTGACAACTCTGGAAACACCATATATTTT.

V is TRBV28 and J is TRBJ1-1; D is perhaps TRBD1 (5 bases). From germline, CDR1 is MDHEN and CDR2 SYDVKM. The V end was cut by 2 bases, the J end by 1 base, with 8 bases between. This CDR3 has 14 amino acids. CDR3 bases: TGTGCCAGCAGTTTACAGGGAACGAACACTGAAGCTTTCTTT. Its translation is CASSLQGTNTEAFF.

This chain links TRBV30 with TRBJ1-2, with 9 bases matching TRBD1. After removal of 3 bases from V and 4 bases from J, the junction contained 6 bases not matched to a gene. CDR1 GTSNPN and CDR2 SVGIG come from the germline V gene (reference sequence). There are 14 residues in the CDR3. CDR3: CAWSRDRVSYGYTF. As DNA, the CDR3 is TGTGCCTGGAGCCGGGACAGGGTTAGCTATGGCTACACCTTC.

This chain connects TRBV12-2 to TRBJ2-5; the D call TRBD1 from the table was never checked on the DNA. TRBV12-2 is recorded as a pseudogene. This CDR3 comprises 14 residues. The chain's CDR3 is CASRHSQGKETQYF. As DNA, the CDR3 is TGTGCAAGTCGCCATAGTCAGGGGAAAGAGACCCAGTACTTC.

The chain employs TRBV7-9 and TRBJ1-1; 7 positions match TRBD1. The J segment lost 0 bases and the V segment lost 3 bases, leaving 7 bases of the junction unmatched. CDR3 length equals 16 residues. Germline V CDR1 and CDR2: SEHNR, FQNEAQ (reference sequence). This chain's CDR3 is CASSLMTGMMNTEAFF. CDR3 nucleotides: TGTGCCAGCAGCTTGATGACAGGGATGATGAACACTGAAGCTTTCTTT.